This record covers a single T cell receptor (beta chain). This clone was observed once. Its antigen is not yet known. There are no base qualities to consult, and no much larger clone falls within one base. This sample is drawn from a study of shared clonotypes between healthy human individuals (dated by TCRdb to about 2020). About the study as a whole: The cohort comprised a couple of women and a few men aged 18 to 49 years. To estimate repertoire size and how much clonotype sharing occurs between individuals, the study deeply sequenced the blood TCR repertoires of about five healthy adults. Per donor, leukapheresis produced somewhere between about 0.9 and 10 billion PBMCs. For each donor, three plates each were used for CD4 naive and CD4 memory, two plates were used for CD8 naive, and one plate was used for CD8 memory. To increase sequencing depth and limit assay-specific biases, different laboratories used diverse techniques to prepare libraries and sequence TCR repertoires. The research as a whole found: Based on pairwise subsampling, the degree of clonotype sharing among donors was expected to be affected by sequencing depth. Estimated clonotype richness was generally larger for naive than for memory subsets. Sampling was limited to blood, and TCR repertoires in tissue likely differ from TCR repertoires in blood. Sharing across a few donors was observed for around 4.8% of naive CD4, about 4% of naive CD8, roughly 2.4% of memory CD4, and 0.4% of memory CD8 clonotypes. Even with the large sequencing depth, rarefaction of the sorted-subset datasets indicated that sequencing was incomplete. The small number of donors limited the genetic and exposure-history diversity represented. Clonotypes shared by all four sorted-subset donors showed higher generation probabilities than non-shared clonotypes.

TCR CDR3 regions were amplified from genomic DNA by multiplex PCR using the deep immunoSEQ assay. Genomic DNA extracted from each cell subset was distributed evenly over all wells of several immunoSEQ 96-well plates, and each plate served as one replicate. Each replicate PCR for sorted subsets received approximately 220 ng genomic DNA, equal to about 29,000 T cell genomes. Purified libraries were measured with a Qubit 3.0 fluorometer, size-checked on a Bioanalyzer 2100, and measured again with the KAPA Library Quantification kit. Each immunoSEQ 96-well plate was sequenced on its own single-read 150-cycle Illumina NextSeq 550 flow cell. On the authors' methods: Because only junctional sequences without quality scores were contained in the immunoSEQ output, filtering matching that applied to full-length reads could not be performed. To assign V/J genes and CDR3, sequences were annotated using PyIR, a Python wrapper for IgBLAST v1.9, with IMGT germline references. Reads were removed for weak V/J assignments (E-value above 1e-6), missing CDR3, stop codons, out-of-frame junctions, or ambiguous translated residues. V3J clonotypes were defined as sequences sharing an identical inferred V gene, J gene, and CDR3 amino acid sequence. The percentage overlap between two repertoires was calculated by dividing the number of shared unique clonotypes by the size of the smaller repertoire. RTK rarefaction, the Chao1 estimator, and Recon v2.1 estimates of unobserved clonotypes were used to assess repertoire richness. Generation probabilities for all TCRbeta clonotypes obtained by the gDNA method from a handful of donors were computed using OLGA. The clones in this table, taken by TCRdb from immuneACCESS, are in-frame only. Not every clone is retained; where verified, under half of the shortfall comes from an unresolved V gene, and the cause of the rest is unknown. V and J calls and clone size are those listed in that table; D and trimming were worked out from the DNA. In this sample the table shows about 2.2 million clones, 85% to 95% of which occur a single time. The ten most abundant clones make up over 1.5% of the sample.

The germline V gene encodes CDR1 MDHEN and CDR2 SYDVKM. Trimming removed 6 bases from V and 3 bases from J, leaving 17 bases between the germline ends. The CDR3 measures 15 amino acids from cysteine to phenylalanine. Only the CDR3 portion is preserved as DNA: 45 bases, with reading frame beginning at the first base. For the CD8 naive samples, CD45RO-negative cells were positively selected for CCR7, yielding a CD45RA+CCR7+ population from which TemRA cells were excluded. Healthy HIV-negative adults with no recently reported acute infections or vaccinations were included as donors. Every donor was a Caucasian adult living in Nashville, Tennessee, USA. Blood was collected by leukapheresis, and PBMCs were isolated by Ficoll-Histopaque density gradient centrifugation and then cryopreserved in liquid nitrogen vapor phase. Purity and quantity of every magnetically sorted T cell population were checked by analytical flow cytometry. From each sorted fraction, genomic DNA was isolated and quantified by UV absorbance on a Nanodrop 2000c.

This clonotype was sampled from a man younger than 35 in good health. Some clones in this sample may be carry-over from other donors' samples. The sample was naive CD8+ T cells from PBMCs. The cell subset or site label for this specimen denotes: CD45RA+CCR7+. The sequence joins TRBV28 to TRBJ1-2; no D gene call is confident. In nucleotide form, the sequence is TGTGCCAGCAGCCCCGGGAGTTTCGGGTACTATGGCTACACCTTC. It codes for CASSPGSFGYYGYTF.